This T cell receptor beta chain was found in a study of technical replicates of blood from a few donors. CDR3 length: 15 amino acids. Germline V gene sequence: CDR1 SGHDN, CDR2 FVKESK. Trimming took 4 bases from V and 0 from J, leaving 12 bases between them. Here immunoSEQ multiplex PCR was the method, and the copy in TCRdb shows in-frame clones only, minus some. The sample holds some 94,000 clones, around 96% seen once. This chain connects TRBV14 to TRBJ1-2, with D possibly being TRBD1 (5 bases). The clonotype originates from a human donor in good health. What was sequenced was T cells isolated from PBMCs. The CDR3 reads CASSRPGSANYGYTF. The CDR3 DNA reads TGTGCCAGCAGCCGACCAGGGTCAGCTAACTATGGCTACACCTTC.